Following are 7 T cell receptor beta chains from one sample sequenced in a study of cytomegalovirus exposure and HLA in healthy donors. 13 Jbeta primers and 60 Vbeta primers were used for the PCR. Assay: immunoSEQ multiplex PCR; the TCRdb copy retains only in-frame clones and omits some. The table records approximately 52,000 clones, 77% of them present only once. The source material was PBMCs. The receptor set was obtained from a female donor in good health and CMV-seronegative.

The V gene is TRBV6-5, the J gene TRBJ2-5, with D tentatively TRBD2 (6 bases). CDR3 size: 13 residues. Trimming took off 2 bases at V and 7 bases at J, with 11 bases between the two ends. Germline loops: CDR1 MNHEY, CDR2 SVGAGI. CDR3 sequence reads: CASSYAGSGTQYF. The CDR3 nucleotides are TGTGCCAGCAGTTACGCGGGGTCCGGGACCCAGTACTTC.

The V gene is TRBV7-2, the J gene TRBJ2-7; D gene uncertain. The V gene lost 3 bases and the J gene lost 7 bases, with 13 bases spanning the gap. The CDR3 length is 13 residues. CDR1 is SGHTA and CDR2 is FQGNSA in the germline V gene. The chain's CDR3 is CASSFGFGSEQYF. The CDR3 DNA reads as TGTGCCAGCAGCTTCGGTTTTGGTAGTGAGCAGTACTTC.

V gene TRBV7-9 combines with J gene TRBJ1-1; D remains ambiguous. The CDR3 has 16 amino acids. Trimming took 5 bases from V and 1 from J, leaving 17 bases between them. Germline CDR1 reads SEHNR; CDR2 reads FQNEAQ (reference sequence). The DNA for the CDR3 is TGTGCCAGCAGCGCCAGAGGAGGTGTCGGGAACACTGAAGCTTTCTTT. Amino acids: CASSARGGVGNTEAFF.

This clone was counted a single time. CDR3 nucleotide sequence: TGCAGCGTTGCGGGAGACAATGAGCAGTTCTTC. This gives the protein CSVAGDNEQFF. V is TRBV29-1 and J is TRBJ2-1; TRBD2 might be the D (6 bases). The CDR3 is made up of 11 amino acids. V lost 4 bases and J lost 5, with 6 bases in between. CDR1 and CDR2 from the germline V gene are SQVTM and ANQGSEA.

This sequence joins TRBV2 and TRBJ1-5; maybe TRBD1 (6 bases). The CDR3 contains 17 residues. Trimming removed 5 bases at V and 2 bases at J, with 19 bases between. Germline CDR1 reads SNHLY; CDR2 reads FYNNEI. CDR3 DNA: TGTGCCAGCAGTACACCCGCGGGGGGGGCAGGCAATCAGCCCCAGCATTTT. Its translation: CASSTPAGGAGNQPQHF.

This chain connects TRBV28 to TRBJ2-6; 7 positions agree with TRBD1. V was clipped by 6 bases and J by 0 bases; unmatched bases: 5. From germline, CDR1 is MDHEN and CDR2 SYDVKM. The CDR3 extends over 16 amino acids. CDR3: CASSPGQFSGANVLTF. The CDR3 region has the DNA TGTGCCAGCAGCCCGGGACAGTTCTCTGGGGCCAACGTCCTGACTTTC.

The chain carries TRBV5-1 and TRBJ1-1; maybe TRBD1 (5 bases). The V and J ends lost 1 base and 8 bases respectively, with 12 bases between them. Germline CDR1 SGHRS, CDR2 YFSETQ. The CDR3 contains 13 residues. The CDR3 DNA is TGCGCCAGCAGCTTGCTTGTTCGGGGGGAAGCTTTCTTT. This encodes CASSLLVRGEAFF.